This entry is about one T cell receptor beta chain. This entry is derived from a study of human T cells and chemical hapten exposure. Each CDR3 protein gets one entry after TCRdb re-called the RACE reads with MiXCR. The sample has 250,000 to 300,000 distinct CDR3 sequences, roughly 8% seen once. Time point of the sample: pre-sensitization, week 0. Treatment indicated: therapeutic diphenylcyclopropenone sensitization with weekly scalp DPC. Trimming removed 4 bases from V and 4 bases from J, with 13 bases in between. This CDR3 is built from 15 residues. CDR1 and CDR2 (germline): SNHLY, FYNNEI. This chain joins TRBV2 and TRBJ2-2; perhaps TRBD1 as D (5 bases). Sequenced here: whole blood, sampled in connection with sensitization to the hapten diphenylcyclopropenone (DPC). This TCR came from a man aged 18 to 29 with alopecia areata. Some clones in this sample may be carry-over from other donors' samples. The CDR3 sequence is CASSGRQTGTGELFF. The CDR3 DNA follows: TGTGCCAGCAGTGGACGACAGACCGGCACCGGGGAGCTGTTTTTT.